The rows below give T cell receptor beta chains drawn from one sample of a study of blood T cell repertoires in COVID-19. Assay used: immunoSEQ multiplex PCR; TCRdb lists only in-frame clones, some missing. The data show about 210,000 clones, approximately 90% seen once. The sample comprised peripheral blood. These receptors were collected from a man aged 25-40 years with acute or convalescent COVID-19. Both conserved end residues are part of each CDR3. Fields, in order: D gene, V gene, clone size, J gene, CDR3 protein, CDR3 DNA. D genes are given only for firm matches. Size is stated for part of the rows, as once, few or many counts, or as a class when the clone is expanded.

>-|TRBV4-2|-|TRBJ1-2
CASSQEEGTYYGYTF
TGTGCCAGCAGCCAAGAGGAGGGGACTTACTATGGCTACACCTTC
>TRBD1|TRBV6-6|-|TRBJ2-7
CASSPGDPGQGSYEQYF
TGTGCCAGCAGTCCAGGGGATCCGGGACAGGGGTCCTACGAGCAGTACTTC
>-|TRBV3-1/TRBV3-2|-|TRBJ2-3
CASSREGVRTDTQYF
TGTGCCAGCAGCCGGGAGGGGGTGCGCACAGATACGCAGTATTTT
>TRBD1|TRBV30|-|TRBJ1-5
CASDRGFNQPQHF
TGTGCCTCTGACAGGGGCTTCAATCAGCCCCAGCATTTT
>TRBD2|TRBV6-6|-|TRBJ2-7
CASSPRLAGGFLYEQYF
TGTGCCAGCAGTCCCCGACTAGCGGGGGGATTCCTCTACGAGCAGTACTTC
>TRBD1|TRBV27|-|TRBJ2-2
CASSLINPGQGEYGGELFF
TGTGCCAGCAGTCTTATAAACCCCGGACAGGGGGAGTACGGCGGGGAGCTGTTTTTT
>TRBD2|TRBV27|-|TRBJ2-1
CASSPTPGLAAYNEQFF
TGTGCCAGCAGTCCTACCCCCGGACTAGCGGCCTACAATGAGCAGTTCTTC
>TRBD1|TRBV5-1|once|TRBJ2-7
CASSSTGLGSNEQYF
TGCGCCAGCAGCTCGACAGGGTTGGGGTCCAACGAGCAGTACTTC
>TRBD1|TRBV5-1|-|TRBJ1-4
CASSLGGTVNEKLFF
TGCGCCAGCAGCTTGGGGGGGACAGTTAATGAAAAACTGTTTTTT
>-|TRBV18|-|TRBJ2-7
CASSPTVYEQYF
TGTGCCAGCTCACCAACGGTGTACGAGCAGTACTTC
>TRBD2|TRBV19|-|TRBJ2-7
CASSIGSGAGEQYF
TGTGCCAGTAGTATAGGTAGCGGGGCTGGCGAGCAGTACTTC
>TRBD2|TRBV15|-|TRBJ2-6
CATSSPAGAVSGANVLTF
TGTGCCACCAGCAGTCCAGCGGGAGCCGTTTCTGGGGCCAACGTCCTGACTTTC
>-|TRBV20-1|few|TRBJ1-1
CSARFRYGAFF
TGCAGTGCTAGATTCAGGTACGGAGCTTTCTTT
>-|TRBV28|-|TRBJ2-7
CASISVSYEQYF
TGTGCCAGCATATCTGTTTCCTACGAGCAGTACTTC
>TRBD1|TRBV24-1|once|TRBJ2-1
CATSIDRGSYNEQFF
TGTGCCACCAGTATAGACAGGGGCTCCTACAATGAGCAGTTCTTC
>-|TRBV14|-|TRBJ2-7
CASSQLGSEQYF
TGTGCCAGCAGTCAACTAGGCTCCGAGCAGTACTTC
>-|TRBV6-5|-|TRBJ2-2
CASSLDSNTGELFF
TGTGCCAGCAGCCTTGACTCGAATACCGGGGAGCTGTTTTTT
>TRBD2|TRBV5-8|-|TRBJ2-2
CASSKLAGGPGELFF
TGTGCCAGCAGTAAACTAGCGGGAGGTCCCGGGGAGCTGTTTTTT
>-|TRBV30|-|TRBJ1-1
CAWSVRLTEAFF
TGTGCCTGGAGTGTAAGATTAACAGAAGCTTTCTTT
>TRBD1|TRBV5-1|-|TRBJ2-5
CASSLGQGETQYF
TGCGCCAGCAGCTTGGGACAGGGAGAGACCCAGTACTTC
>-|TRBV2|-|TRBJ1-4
CASGGGRGEKLFF
TGTGCCAGCGGAGGAGGGAGAGGTGAAAAACTGTTTTTT
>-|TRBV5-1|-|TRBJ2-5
CASSLAVTVNHQETQYF
TGCGCCAGCAGCTTGGCAGTTACAGTCAACCACCAAGAGACCCAGTACTTC
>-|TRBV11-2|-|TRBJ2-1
CASSLGQYNEQFF
TGTGCCAGCAGCTTAGGGCAGTACAATGAGCAGTTCTTC
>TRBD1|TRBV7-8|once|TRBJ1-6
CASSPTGIESPLHF
TGTGCCAGCAGCCCGACAGGGATCGAATCACCCCTCCACTTT
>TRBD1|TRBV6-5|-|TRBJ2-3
CASRTLTGVADTQYF
TGTGCCAGCAGAACCCTGACAGGGGTCGCAGATACGCAGTATTTT
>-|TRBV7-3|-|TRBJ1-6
CASSLTDLNNSPLHF
TGTGCCAGCAGCCTGACAGACCTCAATAATTCACCCCTCCACTTT
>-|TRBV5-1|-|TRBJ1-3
CASTQGSGNTIYF
TGCGCCAGCACCCAGGGGTCAGGAAACACCATATATTTT
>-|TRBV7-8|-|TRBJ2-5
CASSLVAGAFAETQYF
TGTGCCAGCAGCTTAGTCGCGGGGGCTTTCGCTGAGACCCAGTACTTC
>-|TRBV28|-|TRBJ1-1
CASSFETRAFF
TGTGCCAGCAGTTTCGAAACGCGGGCTTTCTTT
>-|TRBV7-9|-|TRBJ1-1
CATPNSANTEAFF
TGTGCCACCCCAAACTCTGCGAACACTGAAGCTTTCTTT
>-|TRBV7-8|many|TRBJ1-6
CASSLGPRGNSPLHF
TGTGCCAGCAGCTTAGGACCCAGGGGAAATTCACCCCTCCACTTT
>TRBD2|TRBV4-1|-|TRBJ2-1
CASSLPGTSGSRSEQFF
TGCGCCAGCAGCCTACCTGGGACTAGCGGGAGTAGGTCTGAGCAGTTCTTC
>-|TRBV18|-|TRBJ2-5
CASSRGQETQYF
TGTGCCAGCTCACGAGGGCAAGAGACCCAGTACTTC
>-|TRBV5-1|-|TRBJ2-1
CASSIGTGRNNEQFF
TGCGCCAGCAGCATTGGGACCGGGAGAAACAATGAGCAGTTCTTC
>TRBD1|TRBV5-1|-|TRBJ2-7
CASSLRQGAGREQYF
TGCGCCAGCAGCTTGCGACAGGGGGCTGGACGAGAGCAGTACTTC